This T cell receptor (beta chain) was captured in a study of T cell repertoires in cytomegalovirus infection. Across the study: Public TCR beta signatures indicated both CMV infection and matching HLA type. Broader study findings: Of the TCR beta families, the public ones yielded a cumulative frequency that identified carriers of CMV plus the relevant HLA. There were HLA-C-restricted CMV-specific TCR beta clonotypes dominating the ex vivo response.

MiXCR, applied by TCRdb to the reads, yields one record per CDR3 protein. The sample records some 940,000 distinct CDR3 sequences, roughly 30% being singletons. As concerns this clonotype: The antigen is not known.

Trimming took 6 bases from V and 4 from J, leaving 8 bases between them. Germline V gene lookup returns CDR1 SQVTM and CDR2 ANQGSEA. The CDR3 contains 11 residues. The sample was cultured CD8+ T cells from PBMCs, taken from culture after CMV antigen stimulation. V gene TRBV29-1 combines with J gene TRBJ2-3; D perhaps matches TRBD1 (5 bases). This clonotype was obtained from a human donor in good health (CMV status not recorded). Some clones in this sample may be carry-over from other donors' samples. The CDR3 DNA reads as TGCAGCGTCAGACAGTCAGATACGCAGTATTTT. Encoded protein: CSVRQSDTQYF.